These 4 T cell receptor beta chains came from one sample sequenced in a study of control samples from healthy donors and cancer patients. The protocol was immunoSEQ multiplex PCR, while the TCRdb copy is restricted to in-frame clones and leaves out a portion. There are 40,000 to 50,000 clones in the sample; around 94% occur only once, and roughly 25% lies in the top ten. The sequencing sample was made of blood. Source of these receptors: a man between 60 and 75 years old in good health.

The chain combines TRBV27 with TRBJ1-3; the D gene is possibly TRBD1 (6 bases). The germline V and J ends were trimmed by 2 bases and 3 bases, with 8 bases remaining between them. Per germline, CDR1 MNHEY and CDR2 SMNVEV (reference sequence). The CDR3 has 14 residues. The CDR3 reads CASSLGGLGNTIYF. CDR3 bases: TGTGCCAGCAGTTTAGGGGGCCTTGGAAACACCATATATTTT.

The V gene is TRBV29-1, the J gene TRBJ1-1; D call uncertain. This CDR3 contains 15 residues. Trimming took off 4 bases at V and 8 bases at J, with 23 bases between the two ends. Germline values: CDR1 SQVTM, CDR2 ANQGSEA. CDR3 loop: CSVGGRTPFYFEAFF. In DNA, the CDR3 is TGCAGCGTTGGAGGCAGGACTCCGTTTTACTTCGAAGCTTTCTTT.

The chain links TRBV7-6 to TRBJ2-3; TRBD2 agrees at 7 bases. The CDR3 is made up of 16 amino acids. V lost 5 bases to trimming and J lost 3 bases; unmatched junction nucleotides: 11. Germline assignment: CDR1 SGHVS and CDR2 FNYEAQ. The CDR3 sequence: CASSPAPPGGTDTQYF. The CDR3 DNA follows: TGTGCCAGCAGCCCTGCCCCCCCGGGGGGTACAGATACGCAGTATTTT. Full variable domain (remainder filled in from reference TRBV7-6 and TRBJ2-3): GAGVSQSPRYKVTKRGQDVALRCDPISGHVSLYWYRQALGQGPEFLTYFNYEAQQDKSGLPNDRFSAERPEGSISTLTIQRTEQRDSAMYRCASSPAPPGGTDTQYFGPGTRLTVL.

This chain connects TRBV2 to TRBJ2-2; 7 bases align to TRBD2. The CDR3 length is 13 residues. CDR1 is SNHLY, CDR2 FYNNEI, per germline. V shed 8 bases and J 7 bases; nucleotides not matched to a gene: 7. In DNA form, the CDR3 reads TGTGCCAGCTTACGACTAGCCGGCGGGGAGCTGTTTTTT. This codes for CASLRLAGGELFF.